This T cell receptor (beta chain) originates from a study of STAT3 mutations in large granular lymphocyte leukemia. Regarding the study as a whole: Every T-LGLL patient had at least one immunodominant TCRbeta clonotype. Some patients had dominant TCR clones larger than their STAT3 mutant burden.

With 0 bases clipped from V and 8 bases from J, the junction kept 6 bases outside the gene matches. CDR1 is MNHEY and CDR2 is SVGAGI in the germline V gene. This CDR3 has 16 residues. This clone has just a few counts. The antigen is undetermined. The method was immunoSEQ multiplex PCR; TCRdb's version includes in-frame clones alone and lacks a portion of them. This table has around 1,300 clones, about 2.5% appearing once. The sequencing sample was made of PBMCs. The receptor was isolated from a human donor with T large granular lymphocyte leukemia. Some clones in this sample may be carry-over from other donors' samples. The J gene is TRBJ1-6, the V gene TRBV6-5; 8 bases are a match to TRBD1. The CDR3 sequence: CASSYSAAGGYSPLHF. The CDR3 nucleotides read TGTGCCAGCAGTTACTCCGCGGCAGGGGGCTATTCACCCCTCCACTTT.